A single sample gave rise to the 13 T cell receptor beta chains below, sequenced in a study of cytomegalovirus exposure and HLA in healthy donors. The primer mix had 60 Vbeta and 13 Jbeta primers. The data were produced by immunoSEQ multiplex PCR, yet TCRdb's version contains in-frame clones alone and is incomplete. The data hold some 160,000 clones, with about 72% observed a single time. Sequencing used PBMCs. The origin of the receptors is a man in his fifties or sixties in good health and CMV-seronegative.

The rearrangement links TRBV19 to TRBJ2-7; TRBD1 matches at 8 bases. Germline CDR1 and CDR2: LNHDA and SQIVND (reference sequence). CDR3 size: 15 residues. V shed 3 bases, J shed 5 bases, and the junction held 9 bases outside the gene matches. As DNA, the CDR3 is TGTGCCAGTAGTATCGGTGGGACAGGAAGGGACGAGCAGTACTTC. Protein sequence: CASSIGGTGRDEQYF.

This chain links TRBV11-2 with TRBJ2-7, with D tentatively TRBD2 (6 bases). Trimming stripped 6 bases from V and 0 bases from J, with 9 bases between. Germline CDR1 reads SGHAT; CDR2 reads FQNNGV. This CDR3 is built from 13 residues. The CDR3 region is CASRGRSSYEQYF. CDR3 bases: TGTGCCAGCAGGGGGAGGAGCTCCTACGAGCAGTACTTC.

The genes are TRBV29-1 and TRBJ2-3; D is unclear. This CDR3 has 11 amino acids. The V end was cut by 5 bases, the J end by 1 base, with 4 bases between. The germline gives CDR1 SQVTM, CDR2 ANQGSEA. The CDR3 nucleotides read TGCAGCGTTACAGGCACAGATACGCAGTATTTT. The encoded protein is CSVTGTDTQYF.

The chain recombines TRBV5-1 with TRBJ1-2; 8 nucleotides align to TRBD1. Germline V gene lookup returns CDR1 SGHRS and CDR2 YFSETQ. This CDR3 comprises 14 residues. Germline trimming cut 4 bases from V and 4 bases from J; bases unmatched to any gene: 6. The CDR3 sequence: CASSPGTGGYGYTF. DNA for the CDR3: TGCGCCAGCAGCCCCGGGACAGGTGGCTATGGCTACACCTTC. The full variable domain, its missing parts supplied by reference TRBV5-1 and TRBJ1-2, is KAGVTQTPRYLIKTRGQQVTLSCSPISGHRSVSWYQQTPGQGLQFLFEYFSETQRNKGNFPGRFSGRQFSNSRSEMNVSTLELGDSALYLCASSPGTGGYGYTFGSGTRLTVV.

A few counts support this clone. V gene TRBV7-2 combines with J gene TRBJ2-3; 7 nucleotides line up with TRBD2. V dropped 1 base and J dropped 0; count of bases not matched to a gene: 4. Germline-derived CDR1 and CDR2 are SGHTA and FQGNSA. The CDR3 spans 16 residues. The CDR3: CASSLDASGSTDTQYF. The CDR3, as DNA: TGTGCCAGCAGCTTAGATGCTAGCGGTAGCACAGATACGCAGTATTTT.

This clone was found once. V gene TRBV28 combines with J gene TRBJ2-3; D gene ambiguous. This CDR3 region has 16 residues. Deletions cut 7 bases from V and 2 bases from J, with 19 bases between. CDR1 MDHEN and CDR2 SYDVKM come from the germline V gene. CDR3 in amino acids: CASTPSMGLNTDTQYF. CDR3 nucleotide sequence: TGTGCCAGCACTCCTTCTATGGGCCTAAACACAGATACGCAGTATTTT. The full variable domain, in which reference TRBV28 and TRBJ2-3 provide the parts outside the CDR3, is DVKVTQSSRYLVKRTGEKVFLECVQDMDHENMFWYRQDPGLGLRLIYFSYDVKMKEKGDIPEGYSVSREKKERFSLILESASTNQTSMYLCASTPSMGLNTDTQYFGPGTRLTVL.

The chain couples TRBV6-1 to TRBJ2-7, with D perhaps matching TRBD2 (5 bases). Germline V gene data show CDR1 as MNHNS and CDR2 as SASEGT. Trimming stripped 6 bases from V and 0 bases from J, with 12 bases between. This CDR3 spans 14 amino acids. DNA for the CDR3: TGTGCCAGCAGCCCAACTAGGGACTCCTACGAGCAGTACTTC. Encoded protein: CASSPTRDSYEQYF.

In this sample, this clone turned up a few times. The chain combines TRBV15 with TRBJ2-2; weak D call: TRBD1 (5 bases). Germline values: CDR1 LNHNV, CDR2 YYDKDF (reference sequence). Trimming removed 0 bases from V and 4 bases from J, with 6 bases in between. CDR3 length equals 14 residues. The CDR3 region is CATSRDRATGELFF. The CDR3, as DNA: TGTGCCACCAGCAGAGACAGGGCCACCGGGGAGCTGTTTTTT.

In this sample, this clone is medium-sized (0.01 to 0.1%). V gene TRBV9 combines with J gene TRBJ2-3, with 7 bases aligning to TRBD2. J gave up 6 bases and V 3 bases, and 16 bases lay outside the gene matches. This CDR3 spans 17 amino acids. Germline CDR1 SGDLS, CDR2 YYNGEE. CDR3 in amino acids: CASSESFRTRSSDTQYF. The CDR3 nucleotides are TGTGCCAGCAGCGAATCATTCCGGACTAGGTCCTCCGATACGCAGTATTTT.

The chain employs TRBV4-1 and TRBJ2-7, with TRBD2 identical over 8 bases. V was pared by 4 bases and J by 6 bases, with 11 bases of the junction left unmatched. Germline V gene lookup returns CDR1 MGHRA and CDR2 YSYEKL. CDR3 length: 15 amino acids. The CDR3 spells CASSPAGREASEQYF. CDR3 DNA sequence: TGCGCCAGCAGCCCTGCGGGGCGGGAGGCCTCCGAGCAGTACTTC.

The chain recombines TRBV19 with TRBJ2-3, with TRBD2 matching over 7 bases. The CDR3 loop spans 14 amino acids. With 8 bases clipped from V and 0 bases from J, the junction kept 5 bases outside the gene matches. Germline CDR1 reads LNHDA; CDR2 reads SQIVND (reference sequence). The CDR3 spells CASRGRISTDTQYF. The CDR3 DNA sequence: TGTGCCAGTCGCGGGAGAATAAGCACAGATACGCAGTATTTT.

This rearrangement joins TRBV9 to TRBJ2-5; 8 positions match TRBD2. Germline V gene sequence: CDR1 SGDLS, CDR2 YYNGEE. This CDR3 is 15 amino acids long. V lost 0 bases and J lost 5; bases outside the gene matches: 6. The CDR3 DNA is TGTGCCAGCAGCGTAGCGGGAGGGGAGCGGGAGACCCAGTACTTC. This codes for CASSVAGGERETQYF.

This rearrangement joins TRBV15 to TRBJ1-4; D gene uncertain. The V gene lost 0 bases and the J gene lost 1 base, with 6 bases spanning the gap. This CDR3 region has 15 residues. Per germline, CDR1 LNHNV and CDR2 YYDKDF (reference sequence). CDR3 protein: CATSRDSGTNEKLFF. CDR3 coding DNA: TGTGCCACCAGCAGAGATAGCGGAACTAATGAAAAACTGTTTTTT.